These 9 T cell receptor beta chains came from one sample sequenced in a study of blood T cell repertoires in COVID-19. Using immunoSEQ multiplex PCR, the repertoire was profiled, and TCRdb retains in-frame clones only, with some absent. Counted here are about 120,000 clones, 75% to 90% occurring once; the ten biggest clones make up 4% to 5.5%. The sequenced sample was peripheral blood. All receptors come from a woman between 45 and 65 years old with acute or convalescent COVID-19.

This clone was counted between two and nine times. CDR3 in DNA: TGTGCCAGCAGCCGACTAGCCACCGGGGAGCTGTTTTTT. The encoded protein is CASSRLATGELFF. V usage is TRBV3-1 (or the pseudogene TRBV3-2) and J usage is TRBJ2-2; 7 bases map to TRBD2. Germline lookup yields CDR1 LGHDT and CDR2 YNNKEL (reference sequence). V was pared by 4 bases and J by 4 bases, with 0 bases of the junction left unmatched. The CDR3 covers 13 residues.

The chain carries TRBV28 and TRBJ2-2; 13 nucleotides agree with TRBD2. This CDR3 has 14 amino acids. Losses at the gene ends were 11 bases for V and 8 bases for J; bases not matched to a gene: 8. The germline CDR1 and CDR2 sequences are MDHEN and SYDVKM. The CDR3 nucleotides read TGTGCCGCAGCGACTAGCGGGAGGTCGGGGGAGCTGTTTTTT. It specifies CAAATSGRSGELFF.

The gene calls are TRBV4-2 and TRBJ2-3, with D perhaps TRBD2 (7 bases). In germline, CDR1 is LGHNA, CDR2 YNFKEQ. The CDR3 covers 15 residues. V gave up 0 bases and J gave up 6 bases, with 13 bases separating them. CDR3 region: CASSQESGGRDTQYF. The CDR3 DNA follows: TGTGCCAGCAGCCAAGAGTCGGGGGGCAGGGATACGCAGTATTTT.

V is TRBV5-1 and J is TRBJ1-1; D perhaps matches TRBD1 (6 bases). V was cut by 0 bases and J by 7 bases, with 13 bases left in between. CDR3 length: 14 amino acids. The germline V gene has CDR1 SGHRS and CDR2 YFSETQ. The CDR3 region has the DNA TGCGCCAGCAGCTTGGAGGGGGGGCCTAGTGAAGCTTTCTTT. This sequence encodes CASSLEGGPSEAFF. The full variable domain, in which reference TRBV5-1 and TRBJ1-1 provide the parts outside the CDR3, is KAGVTQTPRYLIKTRGQQVTLSCSPISGHRSVSWYQQTPGQGLQFLFEYFSETQRNKGNFPGRFSGRQFSNSRSEMNVSTLELGDSALYLCASSLEGGPSEAFFGQGTRLTVV.

The V gene is TRBV30, the J gene TRBJ1-1, with no clear D. This CDR3 is built from 11 residues. The V gene lost 6 bases and the J gene lost 1 base, with 6 bases spanning the gap. Germline-derived CDR1 and CDR2 are GTSNPN and SVGIG (reference sequence). Here the CDR3 DNA reads TGTGCCTGTCACACGAACACTGAAGCTTTCTTT. Translating it yields CACHTNTEAFF.

V usage is TRBV6-5 and J usage is TRBJ1-2; the match to TRBD1 covers 11 bases. The CDR3 contains 15 residues. The junction had 6 bases not matched to a gene; V was cut back by 5 bases and J by 4 bases. Germline CDR1 MNHEY, CDR2 SVGAGI. The CDR3 loop reads CASSPPGTGGYGYTF. CDR3 coding DNA: TGTGCCAGCAGTCCTCCTGGGACAGGGGGCTATGGCTACACCTTC.

The chain has TRBV7-3 and TRBJ2-6; 7 nucleotides align to TRBD1. Germline assignment: CDR1 SGHTA and CDR2 FQGTGA. Germline trimming cut 1 base from V and 2 bases from J; bases unmatched to any gene: 2. CDR3 length: 16 residues. CDR3 region: CASSLKGGAGANVLTF. The CDR3 DNA is TGTGCCAGCAGCTTAAAAGGGGGCGCTGGGGCCAACGTCCTGACTTTC.

The rearrangement joins TRBV27 to TRBJ2-1, with a possible D match to TRBD2 (5 bases). This CDR3 contains 15 residues. Trimming left V 8 bases short and J 2 bases short, with 16 bases between. CDR1 is MNHEY and CDR2 is SMNVEV in the germline V gene (reference sequence). CDR3 sequence (DNA): TGTGCCAGCTCCCTTGGGGAGAGCCCCTACAATGAGCAGTTCTTC. Amino acids: CASSLGESPYNEQFF.

This chain links TRBV9 with TRBJ1-6; no firm D call. Per germline, CDR1 SGDLS and CDR2 YYNGEE. V was shortened by 0 bases and J by 9 bases, with 13 bases between the two germline ends. The CDR3 totals 15 residues. The CDR3: CASSVGREPISPLHF. In nucleotides, the CDR3 is TGTGCCAGCAGCGTAGGCCGGGAGCCTATTTCACCCCTCCACTTT.